This note documents a single T cell receptor beta chain sequence. Its antigen is not identified. These data belong to a study of cytomegalovirus exposure and HLA in healthy donors. The CDR3 has 17 amino acids. Germline lookup yields CDR1 MDHEN and CDR2 SYDVKM. J lost 3 bases, V lost 8 bases, and 15 bases had no gene match. Primers: 60 Vbeta forward and 13 Jbeta reverse. In the authors' methods: Roughly 11 million of the about 80 million unique TCR beta chains counted in a later analysis were shared. The repertoire was sequenced with immunoSEQ multiplex PCR; TCRdb's copy has only in-frame clones and lacks some. The D gene and trimming were derived from the DNA, and the V and J assignments and clone size from that table. The sample includes 90,000 to 140,000 clones, less than 80% of them seen just once. General study points: A missense DCLRE1C variant was associated with V- and J-gene trimming of TCR beta chains in a later analysis, and an independent cohort replicated the association. In a later analysis, TCR association rates varied by HLA locus: DRB1 most, HLA-C fewest. High specificity and sensitivity for cytomegalovirus status were reported for the classifier.

The rearrangement joins TRBV28 to TRBJ1-2; 10 bases are a match to TRBD1. Sample: PBMCs. The clonotype originates from a man aged 25 to 40 in good health and CMV-seronegative. CDR3 DNA: TGTGCCAGCCGGTCTTATACGGGACAGGGGATCGACTATGGCTACACCTTC. Residues: CASRSYTGQGIDYGYTF.